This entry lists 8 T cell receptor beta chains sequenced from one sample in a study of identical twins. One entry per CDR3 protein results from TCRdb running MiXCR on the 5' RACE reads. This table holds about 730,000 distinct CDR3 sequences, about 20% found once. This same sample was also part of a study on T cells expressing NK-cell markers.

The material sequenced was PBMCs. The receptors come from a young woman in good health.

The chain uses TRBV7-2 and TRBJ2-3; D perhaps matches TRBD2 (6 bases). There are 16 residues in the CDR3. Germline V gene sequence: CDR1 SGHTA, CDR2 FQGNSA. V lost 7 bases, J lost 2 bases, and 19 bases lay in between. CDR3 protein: CASNLRRRRDTDTQYF. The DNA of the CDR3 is TGTGCCAGCAACCTAAGGAGGAGGCGGGACACAGATACGCAGTATTTT.

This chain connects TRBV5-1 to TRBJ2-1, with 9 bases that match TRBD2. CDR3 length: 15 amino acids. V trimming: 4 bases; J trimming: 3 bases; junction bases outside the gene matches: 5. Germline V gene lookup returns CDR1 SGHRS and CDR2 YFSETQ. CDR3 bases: TGCGCCAGCAGCGGGGGGACTAGCTTCTACAATGAGCAGTTCTTC. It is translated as CASSGGTSFYNEQFF.

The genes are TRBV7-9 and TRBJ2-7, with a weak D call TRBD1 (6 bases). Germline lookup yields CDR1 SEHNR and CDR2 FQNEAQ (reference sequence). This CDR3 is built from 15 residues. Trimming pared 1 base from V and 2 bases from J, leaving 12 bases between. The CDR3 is CASSLGAEGAYEQYF. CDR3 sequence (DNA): TGTGCCAGCAGCTTAGGGGCCGAGGGGGCCTACGAGCAGTACTTC.

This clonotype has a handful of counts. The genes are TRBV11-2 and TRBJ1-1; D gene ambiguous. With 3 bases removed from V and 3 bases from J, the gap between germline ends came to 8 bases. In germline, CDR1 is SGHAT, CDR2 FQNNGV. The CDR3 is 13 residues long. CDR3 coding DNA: TGTGCCAGCAGCTTGATGAGGGACACTGAAGCTTTCTTT. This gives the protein CASSLMRDTEAFF.

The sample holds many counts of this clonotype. The CDR3 reads CASSLGSHEQYF. The CDR3 DNA is TGTGCCAGCAGCTTAGGGTCCCATGAGCAGTACTTC. The chain is built from TRBV7-8 and TRBJ2-7; no reliable D call. The germline V and J ends were trimmed by 1 base and 7 bases, with 8 bases remaining between them. The CDR3 loop spans 12 amino acids. Germline-derived CDR1 and CDR2 are SGHVS and FQNEAQ.

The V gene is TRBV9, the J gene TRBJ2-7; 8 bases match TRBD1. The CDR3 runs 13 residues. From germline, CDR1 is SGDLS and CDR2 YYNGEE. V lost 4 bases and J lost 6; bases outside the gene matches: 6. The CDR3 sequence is CASSFPDRGEQYF. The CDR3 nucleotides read TGTGCCAGCAGCTTCCCTGACAGGGGCGAGCAGTACTTC.

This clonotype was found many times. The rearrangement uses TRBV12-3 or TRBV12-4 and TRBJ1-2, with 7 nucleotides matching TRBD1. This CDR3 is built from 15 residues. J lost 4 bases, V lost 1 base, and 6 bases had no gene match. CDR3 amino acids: CASSLGGTDGYGYTF. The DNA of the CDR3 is TGTGCCAGCAGTTTAGGCGGGACAGACGGCTATGGCTACACCTTC.

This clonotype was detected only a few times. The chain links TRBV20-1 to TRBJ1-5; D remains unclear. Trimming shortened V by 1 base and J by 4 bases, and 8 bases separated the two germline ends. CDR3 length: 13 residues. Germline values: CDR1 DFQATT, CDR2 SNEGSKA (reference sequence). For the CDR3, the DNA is TGCAGTGCTAGAGGACACAATAATCAGCCCCAGCATTTT. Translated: CSARGHNNQPQHF.